Listed below are T cell receptor beta chains from one sample, sequenced in a study of Ad26.COV2.S vaccination and SARS-CoV-2 variants. Clones were read by immunoSEQ multiplex PCR, and TCRdb kept only the in-frame ones, dropping some. The profile covers 300,000 to 400,000 clones, with 80% to 90% appearing a single time and around 3.5% taken by the ten largest. This specimen was peripheral blood, taken in a trial of Ad26.COV2.S vaccine versus placebo. The source of these receptors is a person aged 18-60 years who received the Ad26.COV2.S COVID-19 vaccine or a placebo. The CDR3 runs from the conserved cysteine through the conserved F or W. D genes are given only for firm matches. Size is stated for part of the rows, as once, few or many counts, or as a class when the clone is expanded.

.	.	TRBV7-2	TRBJ1-2	TGTGCCAGCAGCTACGGACAGCTCTATGGCTACACCTTC	CASSYGQLYGYTF
.	TRBD2	TRBV2	TRBJ2-5	TGTGCCAGCAGCGCCGGAGCGGGGGCGTTGAAGACCCAGTACTTC	CASSAGAGALKTQYF
.	TRBD1	TRBV19	TRBJ1-1	TGTGCCAGTACCCCAGATAGGGGGCGGTTGAACACTGAAGCTTTCTTT	CASTPDRGRLNTEAFF
.	.	TRBV7-9	TRBJ1-3	TGTGCCAGCAGCCCCAGGACCGACCGAAACACCATATATTTT	CASSPRTDRNTIYF
.	.	TRBV18	TRBJ2-2	TGTGCCAGCTCACCCGGACAGCAGAACACCGGGGAGCTGTTTTTT	CASSPGQQNTGELFF
few	.	TRBV7-9	TRBJ1-6	TGTGCCAGCAGCCCGGGACCGAACTATAATTCACCCCTCCACTTT	CASSPGPNYNSPLHF
.	TRBD2	TRBV6-5	TRBJ2-7	TGTGCCAGCAGTCTTCGGGGACTAGCTGGTGAGCAGTACTTC	CASSLRGLAGEQYF
.	TRBD1	TRBV14	TRBJ1-1	TGTGCCAGCAGCCAAGATCACAGGGGGGCCATGAACACTGAAGCTTTCTTT	CASSQDHRGAMNTEAFF
.	.	TRBV3-1/TRBV3-2	TRBJ2-7	TGTGCCAGCAGCCAAGATTTGGTCTACGAGCAGTACTTC	CASSQDLVYEQYF
.	.	TRBV4-1	TRBJ1-4	TGCGCCAGCAGCCAAGATGGGGCAGGGAATGAAAAACTGTTTTTT	CASSQDGAGNEKLFF
.	TRBD1	TRBV6-1	TRBJ1-5	TGTGCCAGCAGTGAGGGACAGAGGAATCAGCCCCAGCATTTT	CASSEGQRNQPQHF
.	.	TRBV9	TRBJ2-2	TGTGCCAGCAGCGTACCGTCGGGGTCCGGGGAGCTGTTTTTT	CASSVPSGSGELFF
.	TRBD1	TRBV7-2	TRBJ2-1	TGTGCCAGCAGCTTAGAGGGTGGGACAGGAAACTACAATGAGCAGTTCTTC	CASSLEGGTGNYNEQFF
.	.	TRBV9	TRBJ2-5	TGTGCCAGCAGCGTAGGTCAGCGGACGGGTCAAGAGACCCAGTACTTC	CASSVGQRTGQETQYF
.	.	TRBV30	TRBJ1-4	TGTGCCTGGAGTGTCGGGGGGGATGGTGAAAAACTGTTTTTT	CAWSVGGDGEKLFF
.	.	TRBV12-3/TRBV12-4	TRBJ2-1	TGTGCCAGCAGTCCGAGTGTGGAGCAGTTCTTC	CASSPSVEQFF
.	.	TRBV6-5	TRBJ2-7	TGTGCCAGCAGTTACGGCGAACATTGGTCCTCCTACGAGCAGTACTTC	CASSYGEHWSSYEQYF
.	TRBD1	TRBV14	TRBJ2-7	TGTGCCAGCAGCCCGTTACGTGATCGGGACAGGATCTACGAGCAGTACTTC	CASSPLRDRDRIYEQYF
.	TRBD1	TRBV18	TRBJ1-5	TGTGCCAGCTCTCCCGGGACAGGGTTCAATCAGCCCCAGCATTTT	CASSPGTGFNQPQHF
.	TRBD2	TRBV20-1	TRBJ2-3	TGCAGTGCTAGTAGCGGGCAGGAAGCAGATACGCAGTATTTT	CSASSGQEADTQYF
.	.	TRBV3-1/TRBV3-2	TRBJ2-7	TGTGCCAGCAGTTCGACCTACGAGCAGTACTTC	CASSSTYEQYF
.	.	TRBV19	TRBJ1-1	TGTGCCAGCAGCCCCCACGGGACACTGAACACTGAAGCTTTCTTT	CASSPHGTLNTEAFF
once	TRBD1	TRBV5-4	TRBJ1-2	TGTGCCAGCAGCTTGGTTGTACAGGGGGGCGGCTACACCTTC	CASSLVVQGGGYTF
.	.	TRBV30	TRBJ1-2	TGTGCCTGGAGTACTCGGGGGCGCGGCTATGGCTACACCTTC	CAWSTRGRGYGYTF
.	TRBD1	TRBV19	TRBJ2-1	TGTGCCAGTAGTATAGACCTCCTCAGGGGGCGCATGTATGAGCAGTTCTTC	CASSIDLLRGRMYEQFF
once	.	TRBV3-1/TRBV3-2	TRBJ1-5	TGTGCCAGCAGCCAAGATAGACGGGAAAATCAGCCCCAGCATTTT	CASSQDRRENQPQHF
once	.	TRBV4-2	TRBJ1-2	TGTGCCAGCAGCCAAGAAGGGTCGACTAACTATGGCTACACCTTC	CASSQEGSTNYGYTF
.	TRBD1	TRBV4-1	TRBJ1-2	TGCGCCAGCAGCCAAGACAGGGGGCCTGGCTACACCTTC	CASSQDRGPGYTF
.	.	TRBV7-3	TRBJ1-4	TGTGCCAGCAGCCCCCAGGGTGGTAGTAATGAAAAACTGTTTTTT	CASSPQGGSNEKLFF
.	.	TRBV6-5	TRBJ1-2	TGTGCCAGCAGTTACTCGACAGGACTCTATGGCTACACCTTC	CASSYSTGLYGYTF
.	.	TRBV16	TRBJ2-3	TGTGCCAGCAGTCCAACCGGGACACTCGACTATACGCAGTATTTT	CASSPTGTLDYTQYF
.	TRBD1	TRBV29-1	TRBJ1-1	TGCAGCGCAACAGGGGGCACTGAAGCTTTCTTT	CSATGGTEAFF
.	TRBD1	TRBV10-2	TRBJ1-2	TGCGCCAGCAGTGAGAGACAGGGATCGAGCTATGGCTACACCTTC	CASSERQGSSYGYTF
once	.	TRBV5-4	TRBJ1-2	TGTGCCAGCAGCCTATTGACAGGAGATTATGGCTACACCTTC	CASSLLTGDYGYTF
once	.	TRBV30	TRBJ2-3	TGTGCCCGAACCGGGGACTCCACAGATACGCAGTATTTT	CARTGDSTDTQYF
.	TRBD1	TRBV7-7	TRBJ1-3	TGTGCTAGCAGCTCAGGACAGGGCCCTGGAAACACCATATATTTT	CASSSGQGPGNTIYF
.	.	TRBV24-1	TRBJ2-5	TGTGCCACCAGTGATTCCAAAGAGACCCAGTACTTC	CATSDSKETQYF
.	.	TRBV7-3	TRBJ2-5	TGTGCCAGCAGCTTAAAAGGGCACGGGGGAAAGCAAGAGACCCAGTACTTC	CASSLKGHGGKQETQYF
.	.	TRBV14	TRBJ2-1	TGTGCCAGCAGCCCCTTCAGGGGCATCTACAATGAGCAGTTCTTC	CASSPFRGIYNEQFF
.	.	TRBV27	TRBJ1-6	TGTGCCAGCAGTTTTGGGGGGAATAATAATTCACCCCTCCACTTT	CASSFGGNNNSPLHF
.	.	TRBV19	TRBJ2-3	TGTGCCAGTAGTATTTTCACCACGTACCAGTTC	CASSIFTTYQF
.	.	TRBV10-3	TRBJ1-5	TGTGCCATCAGTAAAACCTCCGGGGGTGGGAGCAATCAGCCCCAGCATTTT	CAISKTSGGGSNQPQHF
.	TRBD1	TRBV5-1	TRBJ2-3	TGCGCCAGCAGCCAGGACAGGGTGACAGATACGCAGTATTTT	CASSQDRVTDTQYF
.	TRBD2	TRBV9	TRBJ2-5	TGTGCCAGCAGCGTAGGTGCTAGCGGGGGGGTAGAGACCCAGTACTTC	CASSVGASGGVETQYF
.	.	TRBV19	TRBJ2-3	TGTGCCCAAACTCAGGGAAGAGATACGCAGTATTTT	CAQTQGRDTQYF
.	.	TRBV5-4	TRBJ1-4	TGTGCCAGCAGCAAGGGGTGGGATGAAAAACTGTTTTTT	CASSKGWDEKLFF
.	TRBD2	TRBV9	TRBJ2-3	TGTGCCAGCAGCTCAACTAGCGGGGGCTACACAGATACGCAGTATTTT	CASSSTSGGYTDTQYF
.	TRBD1	TRBV5-1	TRBJ1-2	TGCGCCAGCAGCTTGGTGGGACAGGGAGGCTACACCTTC	CASSLVGQGGYTF
.	TRBD1	TRBV5-1	TRBJ1-1	TGCGCCAGCAGCTTAACAGGGACAGGGAACACTGAAGCTTTCTTT	CASSLTGTGNTEAFF
.	TRBD1	TRBV11-1	TRBJ1-1	TGTGCCAGCAGCTCGGACAGGGTTTCCACTGAAGCTTTCTTT	CASSSDRVSTEAFF
.	TRBD1	TRBV5-4	TRBJ1-2	TGTGCCAGCAGCTTCGGACAGGGGTCTTCTATCCATGGCTACACCTTC	CASSFGQGSSIHGYTF
.	.	TRBV27	TRBJ2-1	TGTGCCAGCAGTTCCTCGGGGAACCTCTACAATGAGCAGTTCTTC	CASSSSGNLYNEQFF
.	.	TRBV6-2/TRBV6-3	TRBJ2-5	TGTGCCAGCAGTTACGGGCTGCCCGAGACCCAGTACTTC	CASSYGLPETQYF
many	TRBD1	TRBV5-4	TRBJ2-7	TGTGCCAGCAGTCGAACAGGGGCCGAGCAGTACTTC	CASSRTGAEQYF
.	TRBD2	TRBV2	TRBJ2-1	TGTGCCAGCAGAGCCCCGGGACTAGCGGGGGGCCCGCTCTTGAATGAGCAGTTCTTC	CASRAPGLAGGPLLNEQFF
.	TRBD1	TRBV18	TRBJ1-1	TGTGCCAGCTCACAGGGACAGGGAAACACTGAAGCTTTCTTT	CASSQGQGNTEAFF